This record looks at one T cell receptor (beta chain) sequence and its context. Its antigen is unidentified. The data stem from a study of T-cell memory formation after mild COVID-19. General study findings and limits: Still unconfirmed is whether the second-wave clones peaking on day 37 recognized SARS-CoV-2.

The CDR3 runs 15 residues. V dropped 2 bases and J dropped 5 bases, with 15 bases sitting between them. Looked up from germline, CDR1 is KGHSH and CDR2 is LQKENI. TCRdb re-derived calls from the 5' RACE reads in MiXCR, one entry per CDR3 protein. Among fewer than 500,000 distinct CDR3 sequences listed, approximately 23% were seen once. This rearrangement joins TRBV18 to TRBJ2-5; TRBD1 is a possible D gene (5 bases). The sequenced sample consisted of PBMCs or a T cell subset sorted from them (not recorded which). The receptor was isolated from an adult woman who had mild COVID-19 (a few samples of this study predate the infection). Cell type and time point are not known. The CDR3 DNA follows: TGTGCCAGCTCACCATACGGCAGGGCGTCGGAGACCCAGTACTTC. Encoded protein: CASSPYGRASETQYF.